Below are 30 T cell receptor beta chains sequenced from a single sample in a study of T cell repertoires in cytomegalovirus infection. TCRdb reanalysed the reads using MiXCR and keeps one entry per CDR3 protein. The sample comprises about 20,000 distinct CDR3 sequences, approximately 46% of which are singletons, and roughly 94% rests with the top ten. These receptors' antigens are unknown. The sample here was CD8+ T cells from cultured PBMCs, taken from culture after CMV antigen stimulation. Receptor source: a human donor in good health (CMV status not recorded). Some clones in this sample may be carry-over from other donors' samples.

The chain links TRBV3-1 to TRBJ1-1, with no clear D. V lost 4 bases, J lost 8 bases, and 8 bases lay in between. The CDR3 consists of 11 residues. Germline assignment: CDR1 LGHDT and CDR2 YNNKEL (reference sequence). The CDR3 nucleotides read TGTGCCAGCAGCCCTGGAACAGAAGCTTTCTTT. Amino acid sequence: CASSPGTEAFF.

The V and J genes are TRBV4-1 and TRBJ1-2; TRBD1 aligns across 9 bases. The CDR3 is 16 residues long. J was trimmed by 6 bases and V by 0 bases; bases with no gene match: 8. Germline values: CDR1 MGHRA, CDR2 YSYEKL. For the CDR3, the DNA is TGCGCCAGCAGCCAAGAAATACAGGGGGCGCCTCATGGCTACACCTTC. Protein sequence: CASSQEIQGAPHGYTF.

The V gene is TRBV4-2, the J gene TRBJ2-7; 9 nucleotides match TRBD2. The CDR3 extends over 14 amino acids. CDR1 and CDR2 from the germline V gene are LGHNA and YNFKEQ. J lost 5 bases, V lost 4 bases, and 6 bases had no gene match. The CDR3 spells CASSPVGGRDEQYF. CDR3 DNA sequence: TGTGCCAGCAGCCCAGTGGGCGGGAGGGACGAGCAGTACTTC.

This sequence joins TRBV28 and TRBJ1-4; perhaps TRBD1 as D (5 bases). This CDR3 contains 14 residues. Germline-derived CDR1 and CDR2 are MDHEN and SYDVKM. V gave up 2 bases and J gave up 4 bases, with 8 bases separating them. The CDR3 sequence is CASSLPGSNEKLFF. CDR3 DNA sequence: TGTGCCAGCAGTTTACCAGGGAGTAATGAAAAACTGTTTTTT. The entire variable domain, with the rest obtained from reference TRBV28 and TRBJ1-4, is as follows: DVKVTQSSRYLVKRTGEKVFLECVQDMDHENMFWYRQDPGLGLRLIYFSYDVKMKEKGDIPEGYSVSREKKERFSLILESASTNQTSMYLCASSLPGSNEKLFFGSGTQLSVL.

This clonotype turned up a few times. The rearrangement uses TRBV7-9 and TRBJ2-3; D may be TRBD1 (5 bases). This CDR3 has 15 residues. Germline values: CDR1 SEHNR, CDR2 FQNEAQ (reference sequence). Between the trimmed V and J ends, which lost 0 bases and 2 bases, there was a span of 9 bases. The CDR3 DNA reads TGTGCCAGCAGCTTAGCCGACAGCTTCACAGATACGCAGTATTTT. It encodes CASSLADSFTDTQYF. The variable domain in full, with the rest retrieved from reference TRBV7-9 and TRBJ2-3, is DTGVSQNPRHKITKRGQNVTFRCDPISEHNRLYWYRQTLGQGPEFLTYFQNEAQLEKSRLLSDRFSAERPKGSFSTLEIQRTEQGDSAMYLCASSLADSFTDTQYFGPGTRLTVL.

The V gene is TRBV7-3, the J gene TRBJ1-1; 7 bases align to TRBD1. The CDR3 is 14 amino acids. Trimming removed 11 bases from V and 5 bases from J; junction bases left unmatched: 14. From germline, CDR1 is SGHTA and CDR2 FQGTGA. Written as DNA, the CDR3 is TGTGCCCCCCGGGGAGCAGGGGGGAGTACTGAAGCTTTCTTT. Protein: CAPRGAGGSTEAFF.

The J gene is TRBJ1-1, the V gene TRBV30; the D gene is possibly TRBD1 (6 bases). The germline V gene has CDR1 GTSNPN and CDR2 SVGIG (reference sequence). Trimming left V 3 bases short and J 4 bases short, with 9 bases between. This CDR3 is 12 amino acids long. CDR3 sequence reads: CAWRGGPTEAFF. CDR3 nucleotide sequence: TGTGCCTGGAGAGGGGGGCCCACTGAAGCTTTCTTT.

This clonotype has just a few counts. This chain links TRBV9 with TRBJ2-3; D may be TRBD2 (6 bases). The V end lost 0 bases, the J end lost 0 bases, and 8 bases lay between the germline ends. CDR3 length equals 15 residues. The germline V gene has CDR1 SGDLS and CDR2 YYNGEE. The CDR3 loop reads CASSVASGSTDTQYF. CDR3 DNA: TGTGCCAGCAGCGTAGCGAGCGGGAGCACAGATACGCAGTATTTT.

The genes are TRBV15 and TRBJ1-2, with D tentatively TRBD1 (6 bases). CDR3 length: 14 residues. Germline CDR1 and CDR2: LNHNV and YYDKDF (reference sequence). V was cut by 1 base and J by 5 bases, with 11 bases left in between. CDR3 in DNA: TGTGCCACCAGCAGAGCCGGGGACATGTATGGCTACACCTTC. Amino acids: CATSRAGDMYGYTF. Full variable domain (remainder filled in from reference TRBV15 and TRBJ1-2): DAMVIQNPRYQVTQFGKPVTLSCSQTLNHNVMYWYQQKSSQAPKLLFHYYDKDFNNEADTPDNFQSRRPNTSFCFLDIRSPGLGDTAMYLCATSRAGDMYGYTFGSGTRLTVV.

The rearrangement uses TRBV7-9 and TRBJ2-7, with a tentative D call TRBD1 (6 bases). The CDR3 is 15 residues long. Between the trimmed V and J ends, which lost 2 bases and 3 bases, there was a span of 14 bases. Germline V lookup: CDR1 SEHNR, CDR2 FQNEAQ (reference sequence). The CDR3 nucleotides are TGTGCCAGCAGCTTAAGTCAGGGGATCAACTACGAGCAGTACTTC. Translating it yields CASSLSQGINYEQYF.

This clonotype was counted ten times or more. The J gene is TRBJ2-1, the V gene TRBV7-6; tentative D call: TRBD2 (7 bases). Germline CDR1 reads SGHVS; CDR2 reads FNYEAQ. The CDR3 contains 17 residues. Trimming took off 1 base at V and 3 bases at J, with 16 bases between the two ends. Here the CDR3 reads CASSLGAGAGSYNEQFF. The DNA of the CDR3 is TGTGCCAGCAGCTTAGGGGCGGGGGCCGGAAGCTACAATGAGCAGTTCTTC.

This sequence joins TRBV7-2 and TRBJ1-6; D uncertain. Germline V lookup: CDR1 SGHTA, CDR2 FQGNSA. Trimming cost V 1 base and J 6 bases, with 7 bases left between them. The CDR3 spans 14 residues. The CDR3 reads CASSLVSRNSPLHF. Here the CDR3 DNA reads TGTGCCAGCAGCTTAGTGAGTCGTAATTCACCCCTCCACTTT.

This chain's CDR3 is CSARDFSGEETQYF. The CDR3 DNA sequence: TGCAGTGCTAGAGATTTCAGCGGTGAAGAGACCCAGTACTTC. The chain couples TRBV20-1 to TRBJ2-5, with D possibly matching TRBD2 (5 bases). CDR3 length equals 14 residues. The V gene lost 0 bases and the J gene lost 3 bases, with 11 bases spanning the gap. The germline CDR1 and CDR2 sequences are DFQATT and SNEGSKA (reference sequence).

The chain is built from TRBV7-9 and TRBJ2-1, with TRBD2 identical over 11 bases. Trimming at V came to 3 bases and at J to 8 bases, leaving 6 bases not matched to a gene. This CDR3 region has 15 residues. CDR1 SEHNR and CDR2 FQNEAQ come from the germline V gene (reference sequence). The CDR3 here is CASSFFSGGAYEQFF. The CDR3 nucleotides read TGTGCCAGCAGCTTTTTTAGCGGGGGGGCGTATGAGCAGTTCTTC.

This clonotype was counted ten times or more. V and J are TRBV7-9 and TRBJ1-2, with D unclear. The CDR3 is 12 residues long. Germline CDR1 reads SEHNR; CDR2 reads FQNEAQ (reference sequence). V lost 1 base and J 5 bases, leaving 5 bases between the germline ends. CDR3 sequence: CASSLERYGYTF. CDR3 DNA: TGTGCCAGCAGCTTAGAACGTTATGGCTACACCTTC.

The chain couples TRBV7-9 to TRBJ2-7; 7 positions agree with TRBD1. The CDR3 totals 15 residues. Germline-derived CDR1 and CDR2 are SEHNR and FQNEAQ (reference sequence). The V gene end was trimmed by 5 bases and the J gene end by 3 bases; junction bases not matched to a gene: 10. CDR3 sequence (DNA): TGTGCCAGCAGCGCACAGGGGTCAGGTGTCTACGAGCAGTACTTC. Its translation: CASSAQGSGVYEQYF.

V gene TRBV4-2 combines with J gene TRBJ2-7; D is perhaps TRBD1 or TRBD2 (6 bases each). The CDR3 is 18 amino acids. CDR1 is LGHNA, CDR2 YNFKEQ, per germline. Trimming removed 0 bases at V and 6 bases at J, with 24 bases between. The CDR3: CASSQDQRRDGGLAEQYF. The CDR3 region has the DNA TGTGCCAGCAGCCAAGACCAGAGACGGGACGGGGGCCTCGCCGAGCAGTACTTC.

The genes are TRBV6-8 and TRBJ1-2; 7 positions match TRBD1. CDR3 length: 13 residues. V lost 6 bases, J lost 5 bases, and 6 bases stayed unmatched. Germline-derived CDR1 and CDR2 are MNHGY and SAAAGT. CDR3 DNA sequence: TGTGCCAGCAGGCCGGGACAGCCTTATGGCTACACCTTC. Residues: CASRPGQPYGYTF.

About this clonotype: The germline gene is not matched at one end of the junction; a read error may be the cause. This rearrangement joins TRBV25-1 to TRBJ2-6, with D possibly TRBD1 on 5 matching bases. This CDR3 is 16 amino acids long. Germline values: CDR1 MGHDK, CDR2 SYGVNS. CDR3 residues: CASSASGASGANILTF. CDR3 nucleotide sequence: TGTGCCAGCAGTGCAAGTGGGGCCTCTGGGGCCAACATCCTGACTTTC.

This chain links TRBV15 with TRBJ1-2, with no clear D. The CDR3 is made up of 17 amino acids. Trimming removed 3 bases from V and 2 bases from J, with 19 bases in between. The V gene's germline CDR1 is LNHNV and CDR2 YYDKDF (reference sequence). This chain's CDR3 is CATSSPVRTTPNYGYTF. CDR3 nucleotides: TGTGCCACCAGCAGCCCCGTCAGGACGACTCCGAACTATGGCTACACCTTC.

This clonotype was detected ten times or more. The chain couples TRBV12-3 or TRBV12-4 to TRBJ1-2; 7 bases are shared with TRBD1. The V and J ends lost 6 bases and 7 bases, in that order; junction bases with no gene match: 8. This CDR3 has 13 residues. The CDR3 is CASSSTGVFGYTF. DNA for the CDR3: TGTGCCAGCAGCTCCACAGGGGTTTTTGGCTACACCTTC.

This clonotype appeared a few times. The V call is TRBV30, the J call TRBJ1-6; D unresolved. Germline CDR1 is GTSNPN and CDR2 is SVGIG (reference sequence). The length of the CDR3 is 15 residues. V lost 4 bases and J 9 bases, leaving 19 bases between the germline ends. The CDR3 spells CAWTLTEHRISPLHF. The CDR3 nucleotides are TGTGCCTGGACTCTCACCGAACACCGGATTTCACCCCTCCACTTT.

The table lists this clonotype with a few counts. The chain employs TRBV4-1 and TRBJ1-2; TRBD1 agrees at 7 bases. V lost 0 bases, J lost 11 bases, and 9 bases stayed unmatched. Germline CDR1 MGHRA, CDR2 YSYEKL. CDR3 length equals 14 residues. The DNA for the CDR3 is TGCGCCAGCAGCCAAGATCGAATGACAGGGAGGTACACCTTC. This translates into CASSQDRMTGRYTF.

This clonotype was seen ten or more times. The V gene is TRBV7-2, the J gene TRBJ1-5; possibly TRBD1 for D (5 bases). This CDR3 spans 21 amino acids. The V end lost 0 bases, the J end lost 4 bases, and 28 bases lay between the germline ends. Per germline, CDR1 SGHTA and CDR2 FQGNSA. DNA for the CDR3: TGTGCCAGCAGCTTAGCAAGCCGGACACTCAAAAGGCCCCCTTCGAATCAGCCCCAGCATTTT. Translation: CASSLASRTLKRPPSNQPQHF. The complete variable domain, with remaining parts taken from reference TRBV7-2 and TRBJ1-5, reads GAGVSQSPSNKVTEKGKDVELRCDPISGHTALYWYRQSLGQGLEFLIYFQGNSAPDKSGLPSDRFSAERTGGSVSTLTIQRTQQEDSAVYLCASSLASRTLKRPPSNQPQHFGDGTRLSIL.

A remark on this clonotype: The junction differs from germline at one of its ends, possibly a read error. The V gene is TRBV2, the J gene TRBJ2-3, with D tentatively TRBD2 (6 bases). There are 17 residues in the CDR3. Germline CDR1 and CDR2: SNHLY and FYNNEI. This CDR3 reads CANSEGGGSLGTDTQYF. CDR3 in DNA: TGTGCCAACAGTGAAGGAGGAGGGTCCCTCGGCACAGATACGCAGTATTTT.

This clonotype was picked up one time. The chain joins TRBV9 to TRBJ1-6; the D is unclear. The ends were cut back, 0 bases at V and 7 bases at J, with 17 bases in the middle. The germline CDR1 and CDR2 sequences are SGDLS and YYNGEE. CDR3 length: 17 amino acids. CDR3 protein: CASSVEAMAGTNSPLHF. The CDR3 bases are TGTGCCAGCAGCGTAGAGGCCATGGCAGGAACAAATTCACCCCTCCACTTT.

The table lists this clonotype with many counts. V is TRBV7-2 and J is TRBJ2-4, with D hard to call. V was cut by 1 base and J by 9 bases, with 10 bases left in between. The CDR3 contains 13 residues. Germline CDR1 SGHTA, CDR2 FQGNSA. The CDR3 bases are TGTGCCAGCAGCTTAGTAGGATGGAGCATTCAGTACTTC. Amino acid sequence: CASSLVGWSIQYF.

This clonotype was detected only a few times. The rearrangement links TRBV14 to TRBJ1-2, with 8 bases matching TRBD1. The germline CDR1 and CDR2 sequences are SGHDN and FVKESK. The CDR3 loop spans 18 amino acids. After removal of 0 bases from V and 3 bases from J, the junction contained 12 bases not matched to a gene. The DNA for the CDR3 is TGTGCCAGCAGCCAAGATGCGGTAGAGGCAGGGGGCTACTATGGCTACACCTTC. Protein sequence: CASSQDAVEAGGYYGYTF.

A few counts support this clonotype. The J gene is TRBJ2-2, the V gene TRBV12-3 or TRBV12-4; 11 bases fit TRBD1. The V and J ends lost 5 bases and 6 bases, in that order; junction bases with no gene match: 5. This CDR3 has 15 amino acids. The CDR3 reads CASSTGTGGAGELFF. CDR3 nucleotides: TGTGCCAGCAGTACCGGGACAGGGGGAGCCGGGGAGCTGTTTTTT.

The chain couples TRBV28 to TRBJ2-2; D perhaps matches TRBD1 (7 bases). V lost 3 bases to trimming and J lost 5 bases, with 13 bases between them. The CDR3 length is 15 residues. Germline V gene lookup returns CDR1 MDHEN and CDR2 SYDVKM. CDR3 sequence (DNA): TGTGCCAGCAGTTTTTGGCAGGGGGGTACCGGGGAGCTGTTTTTT. Its translation is CASSFWQGGTGELFF.